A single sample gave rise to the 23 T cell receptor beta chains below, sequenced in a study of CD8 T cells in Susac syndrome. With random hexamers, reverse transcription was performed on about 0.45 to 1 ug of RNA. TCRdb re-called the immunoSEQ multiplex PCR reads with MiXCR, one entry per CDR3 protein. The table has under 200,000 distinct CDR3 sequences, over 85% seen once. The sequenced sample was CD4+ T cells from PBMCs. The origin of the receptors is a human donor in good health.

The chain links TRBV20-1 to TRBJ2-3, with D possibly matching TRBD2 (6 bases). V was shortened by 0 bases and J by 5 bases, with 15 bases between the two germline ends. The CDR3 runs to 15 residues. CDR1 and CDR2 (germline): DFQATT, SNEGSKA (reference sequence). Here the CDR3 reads CSARDRKRVGDTQYF. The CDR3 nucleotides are TGCAGTGCTAGAGACCGGAAGCGGGTGGGAGATACGCAGTATTTT.

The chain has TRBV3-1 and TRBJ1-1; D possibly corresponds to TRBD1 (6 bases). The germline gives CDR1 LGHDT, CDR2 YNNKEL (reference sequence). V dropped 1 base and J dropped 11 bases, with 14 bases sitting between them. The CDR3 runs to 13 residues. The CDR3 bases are TGTGCCAGCAGCCAAGCAACAGGGCTTAAGGCTTTCTTT. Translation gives CASSQATGLKAFF.

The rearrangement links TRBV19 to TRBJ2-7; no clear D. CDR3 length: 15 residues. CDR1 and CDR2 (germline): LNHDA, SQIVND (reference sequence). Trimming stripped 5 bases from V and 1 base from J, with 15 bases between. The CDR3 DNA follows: TGTGCCAGTAGTCCCCCGAACACCGATTCCTACGAGCAGTACTTC. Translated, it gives CASSPPNTDSYEQYF.

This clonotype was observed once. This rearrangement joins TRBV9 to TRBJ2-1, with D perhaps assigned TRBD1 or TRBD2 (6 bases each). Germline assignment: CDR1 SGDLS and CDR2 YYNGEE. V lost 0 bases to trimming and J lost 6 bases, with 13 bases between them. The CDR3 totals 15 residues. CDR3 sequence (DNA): TGTGCCAGCAGCGTAGCAACGGGGGCCGGCAATGAGCAGTTCTTC. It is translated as CASSVATGAGNEQFF.

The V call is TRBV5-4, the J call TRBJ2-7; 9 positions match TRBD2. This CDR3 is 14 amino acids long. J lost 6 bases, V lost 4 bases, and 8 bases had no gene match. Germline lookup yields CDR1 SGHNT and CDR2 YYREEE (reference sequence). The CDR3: CASSTGTSPFEQYF. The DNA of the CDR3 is TGTGCCAGCAGCACCGGGACTAGCCCCTTCGAGCAGTACTTC.

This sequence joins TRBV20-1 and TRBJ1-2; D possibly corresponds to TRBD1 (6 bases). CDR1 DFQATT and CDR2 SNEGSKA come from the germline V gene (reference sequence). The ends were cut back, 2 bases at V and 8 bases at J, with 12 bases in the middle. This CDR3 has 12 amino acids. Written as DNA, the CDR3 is TGCAGTGCTAGACCACAGGGTCCAGGCTACACCTTC. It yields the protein CSARPQGPGYTF.

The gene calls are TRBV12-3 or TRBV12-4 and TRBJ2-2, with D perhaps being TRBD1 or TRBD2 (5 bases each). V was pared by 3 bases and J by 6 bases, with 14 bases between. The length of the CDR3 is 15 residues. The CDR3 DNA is TGTGCCAGCAGTTTTAGGGGAGTGGAGTCCGGGGAGCTGTTTTTT. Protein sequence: CASSFRGVESGELFF.

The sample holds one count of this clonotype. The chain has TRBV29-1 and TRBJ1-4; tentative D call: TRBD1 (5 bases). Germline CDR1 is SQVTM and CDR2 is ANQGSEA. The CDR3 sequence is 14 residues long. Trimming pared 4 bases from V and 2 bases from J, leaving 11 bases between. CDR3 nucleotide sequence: TGCAGCGTTGGTCTGGGGACGACTAATGAAAAACTGTTTTTT. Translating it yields CSVGLGTTNEKLFF.

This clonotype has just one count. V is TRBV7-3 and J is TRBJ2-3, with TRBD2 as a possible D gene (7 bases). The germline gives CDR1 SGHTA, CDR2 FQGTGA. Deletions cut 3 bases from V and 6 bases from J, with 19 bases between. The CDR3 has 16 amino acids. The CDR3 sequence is CASSFRRAGAEDTQYF. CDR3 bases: TGTGCCAGCAGCTTTAGGAGGGCGGGGGCGGAGGATACGCAGTATTTT.

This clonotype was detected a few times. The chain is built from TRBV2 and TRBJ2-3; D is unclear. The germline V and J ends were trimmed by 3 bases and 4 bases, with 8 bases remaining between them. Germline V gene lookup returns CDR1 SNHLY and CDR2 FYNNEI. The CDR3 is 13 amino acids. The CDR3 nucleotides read TGTGCCAGCAGTGAGTCTTTGCCAGATACGCAGTATTTT. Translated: CASSESLPDTQYF.

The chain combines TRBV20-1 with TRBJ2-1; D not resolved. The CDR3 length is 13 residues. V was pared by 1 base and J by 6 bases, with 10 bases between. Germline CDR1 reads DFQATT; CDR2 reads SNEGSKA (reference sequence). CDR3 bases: TGCAGTGCTAGAGTGGGGTCCCTCAATGAGCAGTTCTTC. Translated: CSARVGSLNEQFF.

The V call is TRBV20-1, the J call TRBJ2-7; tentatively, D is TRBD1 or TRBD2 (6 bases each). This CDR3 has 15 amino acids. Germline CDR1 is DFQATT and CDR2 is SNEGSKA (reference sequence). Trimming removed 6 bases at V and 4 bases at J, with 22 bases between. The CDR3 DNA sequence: TGCAGTGCCGCTTCCAAGGGGGGAACCTTTTACGAGCAGTACTTC. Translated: CSAASKGGTFYEQYF.

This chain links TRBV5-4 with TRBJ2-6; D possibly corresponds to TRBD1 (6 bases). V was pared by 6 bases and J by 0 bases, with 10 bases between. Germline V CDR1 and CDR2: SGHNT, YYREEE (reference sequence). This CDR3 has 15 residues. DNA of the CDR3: TGTGCCAGCACTCGGGACAACTCTGGGGCCAACGTCCTGACTTTC. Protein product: CASTRDNSGANVLTF.

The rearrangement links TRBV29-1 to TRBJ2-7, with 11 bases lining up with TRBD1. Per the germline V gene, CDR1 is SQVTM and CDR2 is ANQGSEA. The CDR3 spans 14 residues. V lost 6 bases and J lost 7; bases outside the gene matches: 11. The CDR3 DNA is TGCAGCGTGGGACCGGGACAGGGGGTGAGTGAGCAGTACTTC. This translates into CSVGPGQGVSEQYF.

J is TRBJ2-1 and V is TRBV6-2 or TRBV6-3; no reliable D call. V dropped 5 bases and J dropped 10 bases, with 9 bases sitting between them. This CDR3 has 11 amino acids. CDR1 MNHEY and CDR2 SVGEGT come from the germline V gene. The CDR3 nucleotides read TGTGCCAGCAGTAACACGCGGGAGCAGTTCTTC. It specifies CASSNTREQFF.

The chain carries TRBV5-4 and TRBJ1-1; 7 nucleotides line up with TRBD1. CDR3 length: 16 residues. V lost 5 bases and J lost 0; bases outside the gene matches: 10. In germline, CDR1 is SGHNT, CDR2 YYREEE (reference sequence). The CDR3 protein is CASRAPTGNMNTEAFF. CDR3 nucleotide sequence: TGTGCCAGCAGGGCTCCGACAGGGAACATGAACACTGAAGCTTTCTTT.

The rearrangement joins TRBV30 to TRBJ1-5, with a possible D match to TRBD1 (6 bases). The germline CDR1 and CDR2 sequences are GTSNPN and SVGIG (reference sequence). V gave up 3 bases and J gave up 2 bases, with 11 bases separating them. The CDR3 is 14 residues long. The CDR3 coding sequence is TGTGCCTGGAGCCAGGGGTATCGCAATCAGCCCCAGCATTTT. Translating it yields CAWSQGYRNQPQHF.

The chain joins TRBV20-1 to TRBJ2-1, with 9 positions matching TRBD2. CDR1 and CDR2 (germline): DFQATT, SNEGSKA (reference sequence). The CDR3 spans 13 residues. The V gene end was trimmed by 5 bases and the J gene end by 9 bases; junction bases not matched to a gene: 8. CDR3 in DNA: TGCAGTGCTCGGCGCGGGGGGGCCGGTGAGCAGTTCTTC. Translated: CSARRGGAGEQFF.

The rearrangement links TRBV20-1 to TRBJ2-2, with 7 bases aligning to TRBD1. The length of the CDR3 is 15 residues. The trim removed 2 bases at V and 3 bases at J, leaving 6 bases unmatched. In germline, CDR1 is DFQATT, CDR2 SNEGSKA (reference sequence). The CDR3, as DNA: TGCAGTGCTAGACCAGGGGGTAGGGACACCGGGGAGCTGTTTTTT. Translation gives CSARPGGRDTGELFF.

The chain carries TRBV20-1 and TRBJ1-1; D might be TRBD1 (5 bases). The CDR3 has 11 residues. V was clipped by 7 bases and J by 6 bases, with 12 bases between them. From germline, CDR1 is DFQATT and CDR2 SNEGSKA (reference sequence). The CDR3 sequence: CSVGRAAEAFF. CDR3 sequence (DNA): TGCAGTGTCGGCAGGGCCGCTGAAGCTTTCTTT.

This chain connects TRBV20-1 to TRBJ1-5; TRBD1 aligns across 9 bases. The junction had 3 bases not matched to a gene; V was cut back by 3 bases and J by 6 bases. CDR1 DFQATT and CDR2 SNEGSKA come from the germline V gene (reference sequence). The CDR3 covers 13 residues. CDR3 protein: CSASGTGSQPQHF. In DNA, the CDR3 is TGCAGTGCTAGCGGGACAGGGAGTCAGCCCCAGCATTTT.

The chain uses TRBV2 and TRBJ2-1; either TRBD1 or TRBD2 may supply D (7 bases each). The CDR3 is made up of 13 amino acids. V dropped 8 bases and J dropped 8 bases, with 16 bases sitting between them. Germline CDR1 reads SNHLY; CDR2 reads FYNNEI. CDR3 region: CASEQGLADEQFF. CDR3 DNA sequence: TGTGCCAGCGAACAGGGGCTAGCGGATGAGCAGTTCTTC.

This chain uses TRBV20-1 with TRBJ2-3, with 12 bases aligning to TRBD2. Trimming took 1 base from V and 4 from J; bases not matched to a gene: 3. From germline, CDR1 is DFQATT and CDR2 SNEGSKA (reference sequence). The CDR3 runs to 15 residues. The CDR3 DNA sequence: TGCAGTGCTAGAGGGGGGACTAGCGGGTCAGATACGCAGTATTTT. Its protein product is CSARGGTSGSDTQYF.